This TCR beta chain was recorded in a study of Tregs in tolerant kidney transplant recipients. Study outcomes and limitations: Tregs expanded with activated donor B cells seemed most donor-specific.

Related graft donors supplied nonmyeloablative bone marrow transplants, and mixed chimerism was transient. The ends lost 3 bases at V and 5 bases at J; junction bases unmatched: 4. The V gene's germline CDR1 is LGHNA and CDR2 YSLEER. The CDR3 length is 14 residues. Profiling relied on immunoSEQ multiplex PCR, and the TCRdb table lists in-frame clones only, not all of them. The repertoire includes 20,000 to 25,000 clones, 81% of them detected once, and under 30% sits in the top ten. To note about this clone: No antigen is known for it.

This sequence joins TRBV4-3 and TRBJ2-1; the match to TRBD1 covers 7 bases. The material sequenced was CD8+ T cells from blood (PBMCs), taken 6 months after the transplant. This TCR came from a human patient who received a combined kidney and bone marrow transplant. The T cells may come from the graft donor. The CDR3 loop reads CASSQVTGDNEQFF. For the CDR3, the DNA is TGCGCCAGCAGCCAGGTAACAGGGGACAATGAGCAGTTCTTC.